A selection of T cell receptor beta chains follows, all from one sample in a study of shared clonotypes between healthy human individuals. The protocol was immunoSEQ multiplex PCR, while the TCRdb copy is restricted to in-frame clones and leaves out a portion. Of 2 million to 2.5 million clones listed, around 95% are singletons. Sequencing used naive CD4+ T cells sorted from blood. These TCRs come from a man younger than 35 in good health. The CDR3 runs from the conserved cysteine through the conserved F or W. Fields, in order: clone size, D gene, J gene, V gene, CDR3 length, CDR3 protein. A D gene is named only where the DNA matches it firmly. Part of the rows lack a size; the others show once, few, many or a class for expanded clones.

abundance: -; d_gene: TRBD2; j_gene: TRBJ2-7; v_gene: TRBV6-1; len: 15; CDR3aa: CASSEGWLAVYEQYF
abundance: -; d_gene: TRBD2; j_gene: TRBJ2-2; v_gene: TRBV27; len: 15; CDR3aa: CASSSASGVNGELFF
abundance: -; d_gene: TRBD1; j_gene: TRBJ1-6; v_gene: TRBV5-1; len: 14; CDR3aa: CASSSGQDSSPLHF
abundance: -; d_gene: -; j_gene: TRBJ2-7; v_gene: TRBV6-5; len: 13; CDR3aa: CASSRHGAHEQYF
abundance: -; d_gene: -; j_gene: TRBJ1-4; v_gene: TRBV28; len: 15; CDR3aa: CASTPPPGTNEKLFF
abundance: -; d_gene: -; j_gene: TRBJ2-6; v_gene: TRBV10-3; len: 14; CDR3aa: CAITPGAGANVLTF
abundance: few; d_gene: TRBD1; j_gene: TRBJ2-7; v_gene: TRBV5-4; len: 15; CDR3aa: CASSFRDRGLYEQYF
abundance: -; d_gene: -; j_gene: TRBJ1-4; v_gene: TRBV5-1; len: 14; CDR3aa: CASSSGGPGEKLFF
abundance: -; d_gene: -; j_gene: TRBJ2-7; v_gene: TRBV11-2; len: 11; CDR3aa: CASSGHLEQYF
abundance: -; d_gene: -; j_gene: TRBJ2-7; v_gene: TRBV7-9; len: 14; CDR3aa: CASSLTGSLAEQYF
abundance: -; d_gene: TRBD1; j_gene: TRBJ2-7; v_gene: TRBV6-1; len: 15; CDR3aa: CASTPVGTGPYEQYF
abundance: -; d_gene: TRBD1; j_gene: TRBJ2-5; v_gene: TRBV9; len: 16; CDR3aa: CASPGRDRVPMETQYF
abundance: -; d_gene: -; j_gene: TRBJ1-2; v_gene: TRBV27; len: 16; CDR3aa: CASRHSLSDKSRGYTF
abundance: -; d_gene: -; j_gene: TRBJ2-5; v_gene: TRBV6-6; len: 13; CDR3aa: CASSYVAEETQYF
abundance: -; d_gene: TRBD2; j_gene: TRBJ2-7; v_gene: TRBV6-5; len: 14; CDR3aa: CAQRGQGSSYEQYF
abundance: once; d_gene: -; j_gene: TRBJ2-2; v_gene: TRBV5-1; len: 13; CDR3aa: CASSLEGAGELFF
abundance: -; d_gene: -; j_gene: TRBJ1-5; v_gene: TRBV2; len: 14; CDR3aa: CASSEGTLNQPQHF
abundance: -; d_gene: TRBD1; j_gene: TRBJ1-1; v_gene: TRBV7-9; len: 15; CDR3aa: CASSLRGPMNTEAFF
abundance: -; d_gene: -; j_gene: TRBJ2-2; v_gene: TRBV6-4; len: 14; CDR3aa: CASSDYSNTGELFF
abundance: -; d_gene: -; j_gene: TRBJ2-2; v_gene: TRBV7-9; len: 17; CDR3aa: CASSRYLVSGNTGELFF
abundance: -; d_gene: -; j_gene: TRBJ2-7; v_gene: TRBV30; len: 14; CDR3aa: CAWSPIRLQGKQYF
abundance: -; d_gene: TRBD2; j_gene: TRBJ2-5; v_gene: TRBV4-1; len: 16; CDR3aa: CASSKGSSGEAETQYF
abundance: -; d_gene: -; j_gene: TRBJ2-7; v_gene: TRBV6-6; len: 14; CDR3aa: CASSYDRVRYEQYF
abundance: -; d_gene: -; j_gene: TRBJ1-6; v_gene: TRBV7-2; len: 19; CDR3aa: CASSTDSIYPSSYNSPLHF
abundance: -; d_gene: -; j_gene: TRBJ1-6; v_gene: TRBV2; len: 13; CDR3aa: CASINRENSPLHF
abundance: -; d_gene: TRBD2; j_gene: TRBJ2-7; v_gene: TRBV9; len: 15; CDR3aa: CASSVSSTGGYEQYF